This record concerns one T cell receptor (beta chain) sequence. Libraries were prepared by immunoSEQ multiplex PCR; TCRdb keeps only in-frame clonotypes and omits some of them. This table has about 300,000 clones, 80% to 90% appearing once. Enrolled during active infection, Seattle patients were then followed longitudinally. The entry originates in a study of blood T cell repertoires in COVID-19. Looking at the study overall: Researchers got acute and convalescent COVID-19 samples from the United States, Italy and Spain. T cells, B-cell-depleted T cells, or PBMCs provided the cDNA or gDNA that served as material.

Sequenced: peripheral blood. The receptor's source is a woman aged 50 to 60 with COVID-19, enrolled during active disease.

The CDR3 sequence is CASSPRRERVLNEQFF. The CDR3, as DNA: TGTGCCAGCAGCCCCCGGCGGGAGCGGGTTCTCAATGAGCAGTTCTTC. The rearrangement joins TRBV13 to TRBJ2-1; 7 bases agree with TRBD2. J gave up 6 bases and V 5 bases, and 13 bases lay outside the gene matches. This CDR3 spans 16 amino acids. Germline V lookup: CDR1 PRHDT, CDR2 FYEKMQ (reference sequence). The variable domain in full, with the rest retrieved from reference TRBV13 and TRBJ2-1, is AAGVIQSPRHLIKEKRETATLKCYPIPRHDTVYWYQQGPGQDPQFLISFYEKMQSDKGSIPDRFSAQQFSDYHSELNMSSLELGDSALYFCASSPRRERVLNEQFFGPGTRLTVL.